The source of this T cell receptor (beta chain) is a study of T cells in Graves' hyperthyroidism and ophthalmopathy (dated by TCRdb to about 2019). Some background on the complete study: Peripheral blood samples were taken at initial diagnosis, before any treatment was given. TCR V-J signatures able to tell the groups apart were searched for in a discovery cohort of 100 or so patients, of whom 40 to 45 had Graves' ophthalmopathy and around 56 had stable Graves' hyperthyroidism. Prospective prediction of ophthalmopathy was tested in an independent validation cohort consisting of roughly 19 hyperthyroidism patients and 15 to 17 patients who later progressed to ophthalmopathy. The 75 to 100 discovery patients were divided at random into training and test sets in a 7:3 ratio. In over five Graves' hyperthyroidism patients, the study also compared T-cell repertoires from thyroid tissue with T-cell repertoires from blood. Following sampling, methimazole starting at 30 mg daily was given to hyperthyroidism patients, and high-dose intravenous methylprednisolone was given to ophthalmopathy patients. The paper describes TCR Vbeta CDR3 sequencing of 135 peripheral blood samples, made up of under 50 ophthalmopathy patients, more than 70 hyperthyroidism patients and some 17 progressor patients.

CDR1 and CDR2 (SNHLY, FYNNEI) derive from the germline V gene. The CDR3, cysteine through phenylalanine, is 11 amino acids long. CDR3 DNA is the only sequence kept; it has 33 bases, read in frame from the first base. Trimming takes 8 bases from V and 5 bases from J, and the germline ends sit 8 bases apart. The TCR beta CDR3 regions were amplified from RNA transcripts. A first-round RT-PCR of the TCR CDR3 used the HTBI primer set with the Qiagen OneStep RT-PCR kit. The libraries were constructed in a second round of multiplex PCR and then size-selected and purified. Sequencing of the libraries was done on an Illumina HiSeq2000 using paired-end 100 bp reads. On the authors' methods: Raw data were processed with SOAPnuke, discarding reads with adapters, uncalled bases, mean Phred below 15, or no exact constant-primer or identifier match. High-quality paired reads were merged with COPE v1.2.5, and unique nucleotide sequences were defined as clonotypes. MiTCR v1.1 was used to align the clonotypes against IMGT TRBV, TRBD and TRBJ reference segments. The analysis was restricted to V-J combinations with a frequency above 0.0001, which together covered roughly 99% of the repertoires. The TCS score was defined as the ratio of F50 (clonal expansion) to E x V (chaos), calculated using BLOSUM62-based TCRdist between CDR3 peptides within each V-J. Welch's t-statistics and random forest reduced roughly 530 V-J features to some 14, which were used in a naive Bayes classifier (R e1071). TCRdb reran the public reads through fastp at Q25 and MiXCR, keeping productive beta chains. Each CDR3 protein gets just one entry, which takes the most common genes and DNA from the rows behind it. Here the V and J calls rest on TCRdb's processing, not on the authors' analysis. In this sample the table shows 550,000 to 850,000 distinct CDR3 sequences, approximately 18% of which occur a single time. In total, the top ten clones hold approximately 15% of the sample.

Broader findings and caveats from the paper: Sample size was not statistically predetermined, and blinding of investigators to group allocation was not performed. Ophthalmopathy was separated from stable hyperthyroidism by a 13 V-J signature model, with about 86% sensitivity and approximately 81% specificity obtained in cross-validation and 80%/75% obtained in testing. During validation, the model predicted progression to ophthalmopathy a median of roughly 7.1 months ahead of onset, with almost 71% sensitivity and around 73% specificity. Most expanded thyroid clonotypes (frequency above 0.001) were also found in blood, which suggests that blood repertoires may mirror thyroid immune responses.

Hyperthyroidism patients were newly diagnosed, had a disease duration of under 2 months, and were aged 18 to 65 years. Exclusion was applied to patients with uncontrolled infections, other autoimmune diseases, pregnancy or lactation. Diagnoses relied on clinical symptoms, serum thyroxine and TRAb, thyroid ultrasound and orbital computed tomography. For progressor patients, blood was drawn at the first diagnosis of hyperthyroidism, before any ophthalmopathy symptoms had appeared. PBMCs were isolated from about 9 ml of fresh peripheral blood by Ficoll-Paque density gradient centrifugation. Progressor patients were defined as those initially diagnosed with Graves' hyperthyroidism in whom ophthalmopathy developed during follow-up. Total RNA was extracted using Trizol reagent, and RNA quality was assessed on an Agilent 2100 Bioanalyzer. This clonotype occurred many times. Its antigen is unknown. No clone much larger than this one lies a single base away; base qualities are absent.

The sequence was collected from a woman in her forties or fifties with Graves' hyperthyroidism that later progressed to Graves' ophthalmopathy. The source material was blood. The V gene is TRBV2 and the J gene is TRBJ2-3, with no D gene named confidently. The CDR3 in this case is CASLVQDTQYF. The DNA sequence is TGTGCCAGCCTCGTCCAAGATACGCAGTATTTT.